The 8 T cell receptor beta chains reported below all come from one sample, sequenced in a study of OX40 agonist ivuxolimab in advanced cancers. Measured with immunoSEQ multiplex PCR; TCRdb has only the in-frame clones, and not every one. Of about 76,000 clones in the sample, more than 85% are singletons; the top ten hold 2.5%. Material: CD4+ or CD8+ T cells sorted from blood, obtained in a trial of the OX40 agonist ivuxolimab. These receptor sequences come from an adult with an advanced solid tumor such as melanoma, head and neck, liver or kidney cancer.

This clone was observed a few times. The junction shows a germline mismatch at one end, possibly a read error. This chain links TRBV11-2 with TRBJ2-3; the match to TRBD2 covers 7 bases. The CDR3 covers 14 residues. Germline lookup yields CDR1 SGHAT and CDR2 FQNNGV. Here the CDR3 DNA reads TGTGCCAGCAGCCTTCCCGGGGGGAGGCAGGTCCATTACTTT. This sequence encodes CASSLPGGRQVHYF.

This clone was recorded a few times. This chain connects TRBV11-2 to TRBJ1-1; D may be TRBD1 (5 bases). CDR1 is SGHAT and CDR2 is FQNNGV in the germline V gene. V shed 4 bases and J shed 5 bases, with 14 bases lying between them. CDR3 length equals 14 residues. CDR3 coding DNA: TGTGCCAGCAGCTGGGACTGGGGGGGTACTGAAGCTTTCTTT. It translates to CASSWDWGGTEAFF. Full variable domain (missing parts from reference TRBV11-2 and TRBJ1-1): EAGVAQSPRYKIIEKRQSVAFWCNPISGHATLYWYQQILGQGPKLLIQFQNNGVVDDSQLPKDRFSAERLKGVDSTLKIQPAKLEDSAVYLCASSWDWGGTEAFFGQGTRLTVV.

The V gene is TRBV28, the J gene TRBJ2-7; the D gene is possibly TRBD1 (5 bases). CDR3 length: 14 residues. Trimming removed 3 bases from V and 6 bases from J, with 15 bases in between. Germline V gene data show CDR1 as MDHEN and CDR2 as SYDVKM. The CDR3 nucleotides are TGTGCCAGCAGTTTTTCAGGGCCGCACCTCGAGCAGTACTTC. Translation: CASSFSGPHLEQYF.

V usage is TRBV10-3 and J usage is TRBJ1-1; TRBD1 aligns across 10 bases. The germline gives CDR1 ENHRY, CDR2 SYGVKD. This CDR3 is 17 amino acids long. V gave up 3 bases and J gave up 2 bases; unmatched junction bases: 9. This CDR3 reads CAISESLGQGNNTEAFF. The CDR3 nucleotides read TGTGCCATCAGTGAATCATTGGGACAGGGGAATAACACTGAAGCTTTCTTT.

This chain links TRBV5-1 with TRBJ2-7, with D hard to call. Germline values: CDR1 SGHRS, CDR2 YFSETQ. V lost 0 bases to trimming and J lost 2 bases, with 15 bases between them. The CDR3 runs to 16 residues. The CDR3 DNA reads as TGCGCCAGCAGCTTGGGACAAACTTCCACCCCCTACGAGCAGTACTTC. Translating gives CASSLGQTSTPYEQYF.

This sequence joins TRBV29-1 and TRBJ2-4; 7 bases are a match to TRBD1. Trimming removed 3 bases from V and 0 bases from J; junction bases left unmatched: 5. This CDR3 has 15 residues. Germline-derived CDR1 and CDR2 are SQVTM and ANQGSEA. The CDR3 nucleotides are TGCAGCGTTGATGTCAGGGGGATAGCCAAAAACATTCAGTACTTC. Translation gives CSVDVRGIAKNIQYF.

This chain joins TRBV7-9 and TRBJ1-1, with D unresolved. This CDR3 has 14 amino acids. The V end lost 5 bases, the J end lost 4 bases, and 14 bases lay between the germline ends. Germline lookup yields CDR1 SEHNR and CDR2 FQNEAQ (reference sequence). The CDR3: CASSLTTGVTEAFF. CDR3 bases: TGTGCCAGCAGCCTAACGACCGGGGTCACTGAAGCTTTCTTT.

This clone was detected only once. V is TRBV7-2 and J is TRBJ1-3, with a possible D match to TRBD1 (6 bases). This CDR3 region has 13 residues. The V gene lost 7 bases and the J gene lost 4 bases, with 11 bases spanning the gap. In germline, CDR1 is SGHTA, CDR2 FQGNSA. The CDR3 bases are TGTGCCAGCAAAGGGGGTACAGGAAACACCATATATTTT. It specifies CASKGGTGNTIYF.